A single sample is the source of the 20 T cell receptor beta chains below, sequenced in a study of T cell changes during pregnancy in multiple sclerosis. Using immunoSEQ multiplex PCR, the repertoire was profiled, and TCRdb retains in-frame clones only, with some absent. The sample carries about 120,000 clones, 93% recorded once. This specimen was peripheral blood, taken before pregnancy. All receptors come from a female donor with multiple sclerosis, enrolled in a pregnancy study.

The V gene is TRBV5-1, the J gene TRBJ2-3, with 12 bases aligning to TRBD2. The V and J ends lost 4 bases and 4 bases, in that order; junction bases with no gene match: 4. CDR3 size: 15 residues. Germline V gives CDR1 SGHRS, CDR2 YFSETQ. The CDR3: CASSETSGSADTQYF. CDR3 DNA sequence: TGCGCCAGCAGCGAGACTAGCGGGAGCGCAGATACGCAGTATTTT.

This rearrangement joins TRBV30 to TRBJ2-1; possibly TRBD2 for D (6 bases). The CDR3 covers 15 residues. Germline CDR1 is GTSNPN and CDR2 is SVGIG (reference sequence). V gave up 7 bases and J gave up 4 bases, with 20 bases separating them. CDR3 loop: CAFTGDSGPYNEQFF. The CDR3 DNA follows: TGTGCCTTCACCGGGGACTCCGGACCGTACAATGAGCAGTTCTTC.

The chain links TRBV28 to TRBJ1-1; D is ambiguous. This CDR3 has 15 amino acids. V gave up 3 bases and J gave up 3 bases, with 14 bases separating them. The germline gives CDR1 MDHEN, CDR2 SYDVKM. CDR3 bases: TGTGCCAGCAGTTTCCCACAAGCGTGGGACACTGAAGCTTTCTTT. Its protein product is CASSFPQAWDTEAFF.

The rearrangement uses TRBV10-3 and TRBJ1-1; 9 positions agree with TRBD1. Germline V gives CDR1 ENHRY, CDR2 SYGVKD. The CDR3 extends over 17 amino acids. Trimming at V came to 6 bases and at J to 0 bases, leaving 11 bases not matched to a gene. The CDR3 reads CAIRQTGGQKMNTEAFF. CDR3 coding DNA: TGTGCCATCAGACAGACAGGGGGGCAAAAAATGAACACTGAAGCTTTCTTT.

This clone was seen a single time. The chain combines TRBV6-1 with TRBJ2-1; TRBD2 might be the D (5 bases). Deletions cut 4 bases from V and 7 bases from J, with 11 bases between. The CDR3 loop spans 13 amino acids. Germline CDR1 is MNHNS and CDR2 is SASEGT. The CDR3 reads CASSVRERNEQFF. The CDR3 DNA sequence: TGTGCCAGCAGTGTAAGGGAGCGGAATGAGCAGTTCTTC.

The chain joins TRBV5-1 to TRBJ2-3; the match to TRBD2 covers 7 bases. Germline-derived CDR1 and CDR2 are SGHRS and YFSETQ. CDR3 length: 15 amino acids. V lost 0 bases, J lost 4 bases, and 5 bases stayed unmatched. DNA for the CDR3: TGCGCCAGCAGCTTGGGACTAGCAGTCCCAGATACGCAGTATTTT. This encodes CASSLGLAVPDTQYF.

V and J are TRBV5-1 and TRBJ2-2, with TRBD1 matching over 7 bases. The CDR3 has 14 residues. CDR1 and CDR2 from the germline V gene are SGHRS and YFSETQ. With V trimmed by 5 bases and J by 3 bases, 4 bases remained unmatched. The CDR3 DNA reads TGCGCCAGCAGTCCTGGACAGGACACCGGGGAGCTGTTTTTT. This gives the protein CASSPGQDTGELFF.

The chain recombines TRBV5-4 with TRBJ1-1; 7 bases agree with TRBD1. Losses at the gene ends were 0 bases for V and 0 bases for J; bases not matched to a gene: 2. The CDR3 length is 15 residues. Germline V CDR1 and CDR2: SGHNT, YYREEE (reference sequence). Here the CDR3 DNA reads TGTGCCAGCAGCTTGGGGGGACAGATGAACACTGAAGCTTTCTTT. Residues: CASSLGGQMNTEAFF.

The chain links TRBV7-6 to TRBJ2-3; 13 positions agree with TRBD2. The V segment lost 5 bases and the J segment 6 bases; nucleotides outside the gene matches: 17. There are 19 residues in the CDR3. Per the germline V gene, CDR1 is SGHVS and CDR2 is FNYEAQ. The CDR3 DNA reads as TGTGCCAGCAGCCACCCCTCAACTAGCGGGGGGGCAGGTTGGGATACGCAGTATTTT. The encoded protein is CASSHPSTSGGAGWDTQYF. Variable domain in full (rest from reference TRBV7-6 and TRBJ2-3): GAGVSQSPRYKVTKRGQDVALRCDPISGHVSLYWYRQALGQGPEFLTYFNYEAQQDKSGLPNDRFSAERPEGSISTLTIQRTEQRDSAMYRCASSHPSTSGGAGWDTQYFGPGTRLTVL.

V gene TRBV5-1 combines with J gene TRBJ1-5, with 8 bases aligning to TRBD1. Germline CDR1 SGHRS, CDR2 YFSETQ. The CDR3 length is 15 residues. V lost 0 bases, J lost 7 bases, and 6 bases stayed unmatched. CDR3 in amino acids: CASSLDQGANQPQHF. CDR3 sequence (DNA): TGCGCCAGCAGCTTGGATCAGGGGGCGAACCAGCCCCAGCATTTT.

The rearrangement joins TRBV25-1 to TRBJ1-2; D unclear. The V gene's germline CDR1 is MGHDK and CDR2 SYGVNS. The CDR3 consists of 15 residues. The V and J ends lost 7 bases and 3 bases respectively, with 18 bases between them. The CDR3 bases are TGTGCCAGCATGGATCGTCGGGGAGCCTACTATGGCTACACCTTC. Encoded protein: CASMDRRGAYYGYTF.

The gene calls are TRBV2 and TRBJ2-1; 7 bases agree with TRBD1. V lost 6 bases, J lost 8 bases, and 16 bases stayed unmatched. CDR3 length equals 16 residues. Germline values: CDR1 SNHLY, CDR2 FYNNEI. The chain's CDR3 is CASSQDRTVNGYEQFF. CDR3 nucleotide sequence: TGTGCCAGCAGCCAGGACAGGACCGTCAACGGGTATGAGCAGTTCTTC.

The chain links TRBV30 to TRBJ2-1, with 9 nucleotides matching TRBD2. The germline CDR1 and CDR2 sequences are GTSNPN and SVGIG (reference sequence). The CDR3 runs 20 residues. With V trimmed by 5 bases and J by 3 bases, 23 bases remained unmatched. Here the CDR3 reads CAWSGIAGTSSSALYNEQFF. CDR3 nucleotide sequence: TGTGCCTGGTCTGGAATCGCCGGGACTAGCTCCTCAGCTCTCTACAATGAGCAGTTCTTC.

The chain employs TRBV18 and TRBJ1-5, with D unresolved. This CDR3 comprises 14 residues. The V gene lost 3 bases and the J gene lost 4 bases, with 10 bases spanning the gap. Germline CDR1 reads KGHSH; CDR2 reads LQKENI. DNA of the CDR3: TGTGCCAGCTCACCCGAGACGGGGAATCAGCCCCAGCATTTT. Translating gives CASSPETGNQPQHF.

This chain joins TRBV10-3 and TRBJ1-1; no clear D gene. Between the trimmed V and J ends, which lost 0 bases and 1 base, there was a span of 6 bases. CDR3 size: 14 residues. Germline V CDR1 and CDR2: ENHRY, SYGVKD. This CDR3 is CAISESRENTEAFF. The CDR3 DNA sequence: TGTGCCATCAGTGAGTCGCGAGAGAACACTGAAGCTTTCTTT.

The chain joins TRBV5-4 to TRBJ2-7; a weak D match, TRBD1 (6 bases). V was cut by 4 bases and J by 1 base, with 9 bases left in between. Per the germline V gene, CDR1 is SGHNT and CDR2 is YYREEE (reference sequence). This CDR3 is built from 13 residues. In nucleotides, the CDR3 is TGTGCCAGCAGCCCGAGGGGGTCCTACGAGCAGTACTTC. Amino acid sequence: CASSPRGSYEQYF.

This chain connects TRBV25-1 to TRBJ1-3; 8 bases agree with TRBD1. In germline, CDR1 is MGHDK, CDR2 SYGVNS. The V and J ends lost 2 bases and 4 bases, in that order; junction bases with no gene match: 7. This CDR3 spans 16 amino acids. CDR3 sequence reads: CASSEGRTGIGNTIYF. CDR3 bases: TGTGCCAGCAGTGAAGGAAGGACAGGGATCGGAAACACCATATATTTT. The variable domain in full, completed from reference TRBV25-1 and TRBJ1-3, reads EADIYQTPRYLVIGTGKKITLECSQTMGHDKMYWYQQDPGMELHLIHYSYGVNSTEKGDLSSESTVSRIRTEHFPLTLESARPSHTSQYLCASSEGRTGIGNTIYFGEGSWLTVV.

The chain couples TRBV5-4 to TRBJ2-7, with D maybe TRBD1 (5 bases). Germline values: CDR1 SGHNT, CDR2 YYREEE (reference sequence). The V and J ends lost 2 bases and 0 bases respectively, with 12 bases between them. This CDR3 has 15 residues. The CDR3 region is CASSFGVGLSYEQYF. In DNA form, the CDR3 reads TGTGCCAGCAGCTTCGGTGTGGGGCTCTCCTACGAGCAGTACTTC.

The chain uses TRBV6-5 and TRBJ1-1; D is undetermined. The CDR3 totals 12 residues. V dropped 6 bases and J dropped 10 bases, with 15 bases sitting between them. Germline CDR1 reads MNHEY; CDR2 reads SVGAGI. The CDR3 DNA sequence: TGTGCCAGCAGCCCCCAGGACTTGGGAGCTTTCTTT. Protein sequence: CASSPQDLGAFF.

V gene TRBV18 combines with J gene TRBJ2-3, with 8 bases lining up with TRBD1. V gave up 3 bases and J gave up 4 bases; unmatched junction bases: 6. The CDR3 length is 15 residues. Germline CDR1 reads KGHSH; CDR2 reads LQKENI. The CDR3 coding sequence is TGTGCCAGCTCACCTAAAGACAGGGGTGCAGATACGCAGTATTTT. Protein: CASSPKDRGADTQYF.